These 14 T cell receptor beta chains originate from one sample sequenced in a study of CD8 T cells in ankylosing spondylitis. TCRdb independently ran MiXCR on the 5' RACE reads; one entry per CDR3 protein. The sample includes 220,000 or so distinct CDR3 sequences, 10% of them seen just once. Specimen: blood, either unsorted or a sorted T cell fraction (not recorded which). Receptors were obtained from a male donor with ankylosing spondylitis or in good health (not recorded which).

This clonotype appeared many times. The chain employs TRBV5-1 and TRBJ2-2; TRBD1 matches at 8 bases. With 4 bases clipped from V and 4 bases from J, the junction kept 3 bases outside the gene matches. The germline gives CDR1 SGHRS, CDR2 YFSETQ. This CDR3 is 14 amino acids long. The CDR3, as DNA: TGCGCCAGCAGCAACGGACAGGGCACCGGGGAGCTGTTTTTT. The encoded protein is CASSNGQGTGELFF.

This clonotype was seen only a few times. The V call is TRBV20-1, the J call TRBJ1-3; D is uncertain. V lost 3 bases, J lost 0 bases, and 9 bases lay in between. CDR1 is DFQATT, CDR2 SNEGSKA, per germline (reference sequence). This CDR3 is 14 amino acids long. CDR3 DNA: TGCAGTGCTAGGACCGGGGTCTCTGGAAACACCATATATTTT. Amino acid sequence: CSARTGVSGNTIYF.

This clonotype was seen ten or more times. The chain couples TRBV20-1 to TRBJ2-5; D possibly matches TRBD1 or TRBD2 (5 bases each). CDR3 size: 14 residues. The germline V gene encodes CDR1 DFQATT and CDR2 SNEGSKA (reference sequence). Trimming stripped 1 base from V and 5 bases from J, with 14 bases between. For the CDR3, the DNA is TGCAGTGCTAGAGCCTTCCGGGGCCTGGAGACCCAGTACTTC. It codes for CSARAFRGLETQYF.

Only a few counts were recorded for this clonotype. The chain carries TRBV10-3 and TRBJ1-5, with 9 positions matching TRBD1. Germline V gene sequence: CDR1 ENHRY, CDR2 SYGVKD. The CDR3 is 14 residues long. V lost 6 bases to trimming and J lost 6 bases; unmatched junction nucleotides: 6. The CDR3 loop reads CAIRGTGQSQPQHF. In nucleotides, the CDR3 is TGTGCCATCAGGGGGACAGGGCAGAGTCAGCCCCAGCATTTT.

This clonotype was counted many times. This chain uses TRBV20-1 with TRBJ1-1, with a tentative D call TRBD1 (5 bases). This CDR3 comprises 14 residues. Germline CDR1 reads DFQATT; CDR2 reads SNEGSKA (reference sequence). V was shortened by 6 bases and J by 4 bases, with 18 bases between the two germline ends. The CDR3 loop reads CSAARQGLRTEAFF. The CDR3 coding sequence is TGCAGTGCCGCTCGGCAGGGTTTACGCACTGAAGCTTTCTTT.

The V call is TRBV6-1, the J call TRBJ2-2, with TRBD2 identical over 7 bases. CDR1 MNHNS and CDR2 SASEGT come from the germline V gene. J was trimmed by 3 bases and V by 8 bases; bases with no gene match: 6. The CDR3 loop spans 14 amino acids. The CDR3 DNA reads as TGTGCCAGCCGGGAGGAGACGCACACCGGGGAGCTGTTTTTT. It is translated as CASREETHTGELFF.

This clonotype occurred a few times. This may be a read error: a much more frequent sequence differs by one nucleotide. The chain employs TRBV5-1 and TRBJ2-1, with 8 bases aligning to TRBD1. Germline loops: CDR1 SGHRS, CDR2 YFSETQ. The CDR3 spans 14 residues. The CDR3 DNA follows: TGCGACAGCAGCTTGGGACAGGCTTACAATGAGCAGTTCTTC. This translates into CDSSLGQAYNEQFF.

The chain joins TRBV2 to TRBJ1-2, with D perhaps TRBD1 (5 bases). CDR3 length: 14 amino acids. The V gene's germline CDR1 is SNHLY and CDR2 FYNNEI. V shed 4 bases and J shed 7 bases, with 16 bases lying between them. The CDR3 bases are TGTGCCAGCAGTGGGACTTCCCTAGGGGCTGGCTACACCTTC. Translation gives CASSGTSLGAGYTF.

This clonotype has at least ten counts. The chain has TRBV28 and TRBJ2-7; unclear D gene. V was pared by 5 bases and J by 2 bases, with 13 bases between. There are 14 residues in the CDR3. Germline-derived CDR1 and CDR2 are MDHEN and SYDVKM. The CDR3, as DNA: TGTGCCAGCAGTACTCCCGGGTCTACCTACGAGCAGTACTTC. Protein sequence: CASSTPGSTYEQYF.

This sequence joins TRBV12-3 or TRBV12-4 and TRBJ1-2, with TRBD1 matching over 10 bases. The V gene end was trimmed by 3 bases and the J gene end by 6 bases; junction bases not matched to a gene: 4. The CDR3 extends over 14 amino acids. DNA of the CDR3: TGTGCCAGCAGTTTGGGGACAGGGGTTGATGGCTACACCTTC. As protein: CASSLGTGVDGYTF.

This clonotype was detected a few times. This chain uses TRBV12-3 or TRBV12-4 with TRBJ2-3, with 10 bases fitting TRBD2. The V and J ends lost 5 bases and 4 bases, in that order; junction bases with no gene match: 12. This CDR3 contains 17 residues. In DNA, the CDR3 is TGTGCCAGCAGTCGGACCCCAGCGGGGGGGGCAGCAGATACGCAGTATTTT. Its protein is CASSRTPAGGAADTQYF.

Many counts were recorded for this clonotype. The CDR3 bases are TGCAGTGCTAGCACAGGGGAAAAGGATCAGCCCCAGCATTTT. It translates to CSASTGEKDQPQHF. The J gene is TRBJ1-5, the V gene TRBV20-1; 7 nucleotides align to TRBD1. The junction had 7 bases not matched to a gene; V was cut back by 3 bases and J by 5 bases. The CDR3 is made up of 14 amino acids. Per germline, CDR1 DFQATT and CDR2 SNEGSKA (reference sequence).

At least ten counts were recorded for this clonotype. The rearrangement joins TRBV20-1 to TRBJ1-1; D uncertain. The CDR3 runs to 10 residues. With 3 bases removed from V and 7 bases from J, the gap between germline ends came to 6 bases. CDR1 is DFQATT, CDR2 SNEGSKA, per germline (reference sequence). In nucleotides, the CDR3 is TGCAGTGCTAGTCTGAGTGAAGCTTTCTTT. This gives the protein CSASLSEAFF.

This clonotype has at least ten counts. The rearrangement joins TRBV5-1 to TRBJ2-1; no reliable D call. The CDR3 sequence is 15 residues long. Trimming stripped 4 bases from V and 4 bases from J, with 15 bases between. Germline V gene sequence: CDR1 SGHRS, CDR2 YFSETQ. The CDR3 loop is CASSKDPGSYNEQFF. For the CDR3, the DNA is TGCGCCAGCAGCAAAGACCCCGGGTCGTACAATGAGCAGTTCTTC.